These 17 T cell receptor beta chains originate from one sample sequenced in a study of CD4 T cells in relation to SARS-CoV-2 and coronaviruses. Sequenced by immunoSEQ multiplex PCR; TCRdb stores in-frame clones only, minus some. This table has 35,000 to 40,000 clones, approximately 83% appearing once. Sequenced: memory CD4+ T cells from PBMCs. The source is an adult with COVID-19.

The V gene is TRBV2, the J gene TRBJ1-2, with D perhaps matching TRBD1 (5 bases). CDR3 length: 16 amino acids. Trimming left V 4 bases short and J 4 bases short, with 19 bases between. In germline, CDR1 is SNHLY, CDR2 FYNNEI. CDR3 nucleotides: TGTGCCAGCAGTGCCAGCACAGGAGGATTGAGCTATGGCTACACCTTC. Translation: CASSASTGGLSYGYTF.

V and J are TRBV4-1 and TRBJ2-1, with 7 bases fitting TRBD2. Germline V gene sequence: CDR1 MGHRA, CDR2 YSYEKL. The CDR3 has 16 residues. V shed 0 bases, J shed 6 bases, and the junction held 8 bases outside the gene matches. CDR3: CASSQESGTTRNEQFF. For the CDR3, the DNA is TGCGCCAGCAGCCAAGAATCGGGGACTACACGCAATGAGCAGTTCTTC.

This sequence joins TRBV4-2 and TRBJ2-3; possible D gene TRBD2, 5 bases. This CDR3 spans 16 amino acids. Germline V gene data show CDR1 as LGHNA and CDR2 as YNFKEQ. Trimming shortened V by 0 bases and J by 1 base, and 11 bases separated the two germline ends. The CDR3 nucleotides read TGTGCCAGCAGCCAAGAAATCCGGGGTGGCACAGATACGCAGTATTTT. It specifies CASSQEIRGGTDTQYF.

V is TRBV18 and J is TRBJ1-4; no definite D call. V was cut by 2 bases and J by 4 bases, with 8 bases left in between. The V gene's germline CDR1 is KGHSH and CDR2 LQKENI. The CDR3 loop spans 14 amino acids. CDR3 DNA: TGTGCCAGCTCACCAGTAGCGAGTAATGAAAAACTGTTTTTT. It translates to CASSPVASNEKLFF.

The rearrangement joins TRBV3-1 (or the pseudogene TRBV3-2) to TRBJ2-1; D possibly uses TRBD1 or TRBD2 (7 bases each). The CDR3 runs 13 residues. Germline loops: CDR1 LGHDT, CDR2 YNNKEL (reference sequence). V was pared by 6 bases and J by 8 bases, with 14 bases between. The DNA of the CDR3 is TGTGCCAGCAGTCGAGCAGGGGGGGATGAGCAGTTCTTC. The encoded protein is CASSRAGGDEQFF.

This clone was seen once. The chain uses TRBV7-9 and TRBJ2-1, with D perhaps matching TRBD1 (6 bases). The CDR3 length is 12 residues. Trimming shortened V by 5 bases and J by 6 bases, and 8 bases separated the two germline ends. CDR1 and CDR2 from the germline V gene are SEHNR and FQNEAQ (reference sequence). DNA of the CDR3: TGTGCCAGCAGCACGACAGGCAATGAGCAGTTCTTC. Its protein is CASSTTGNEQFF.

This clone has just one count. The rearrangement links TRBV7-2 to TRBJ2-1, with D hard to call. V was clipped by 0 bases and J by 2 bases, with 8 bases between them. Germline CDR1 SGHTA, CDR2 FQGNSA. The CDR3 runs to 15 residues. CDR3 region: CASSLAPRTYNEQFF. DNA of the CDR3: TGTGCCAGCAGCTTAGCCCCCCGGACCTACAATGAGCAGTTCTTC. Based on the CDR3 plus reference TRBV7-2 and TRBJ2-1, the full variable domain is GAGVSQSPSNKVTEKGKDVELRCDPISGHTALYWYRQSLGQGLEFLIYFQGNSAPDKSGLPSDRFSAERTGGSVSTLTIQRTQQEDSAVYLCASSLAPRTYNEQFFGPGTRLTVL.

The chain combines TRBV5-1 with TRBJ2-7, with D unclear. V was clipped by 4 bases and J by 2 bases, with 16 bases between them. Germline loops: CDR1 SGHRS, CDR2 YFSETQ. The CDR3 consists of 15 residues. The CDR3 region has the DNA TGCGCCAGCAGCCCGGTGGCAGACGGCCCCTACGAGCAGTACTTC. Translated: CASSPVADGPYEQYF.

This rearrangement joins TRBV5-4 to TRBJ2-2; 7 nucleotides align to TRBD2. This CDR3 is 17 amino acids long. The J segment lost 1 base and the V segment lost 2 bases, leaving 8 bases of the junction unmatched. CDR1 and CDR2 from the germline V gene are SGHNT and YYREEE (reference sequence). CDR3 bases: TGTGCCAGCAGCTTCGGCGGTGCTAGCGGGAACACCGGGGAGCTGTTTTTT. It is translated as CASSFGGASGNTGELFF.

This sequence joins TRBV28 and TRBJ2-7; 11 bases fit TRBD2. The CDR3 is 14 residues long. With V trimmed by 5 bases and J by 5 bases, 5 bases remained unmatched. CDR1 is MDHEN and CDR2 is SYDVKM in the germline V gene. CDR3 sequence reads: CASSPSGRPHEQYF. For the CDR3, the DNA is TGTGCCAGCAGTCCTAGCGGGAGGCCCCACGAGCAGTACTTC. The entire variable domain, with the rest obtained from reference TRBV28 and TRBJ2-7, is as follows: DVKVTQSSRYLVKRTGEKVFLECVQDMDHENMFWYRQDPGLGLRLIYFSYDVKMKEKGDIPEGYSVSREKKERFSLILESASTNQTSMYLCASSPSGRPHEQYFGPGTRLTVT.

This chain links TRBV2 with TRBJ2-3; possible D gene TRBD2, 6 bases. Germline CDR1 SNHLY, CDR2 FYNNEI. The CDR3 runs to 14 residues. V lost 7 bases to trimming and J lost 1 base, with 12 bases between them. CDR3 region: CASKLGRGTDTQYF. For the CDR3, the DNA is TGTGCCAGCAAGCTCGGGAGAGGCACAGATACGCAGTATTTT.

The chain has TRBV10-3 and TRBJ2-7; the match to TRBD1 covers 8 bases. The CDR3 totals 15 residues. From germline, CDR1 is ENHRY and CDR2 SYGVKD. The V segment lost 3 bases and the J segment 3 bases; nucleotides outside the gene matches: 7. CDR3 region: CAISDREQGVYEQYF. The CDR3 region has the DNA TGTGCCATCAGTGATCGGGAACAGGGGGTCTACGAGCAGTACTTC.

The J gene is TRBJ1-1, the V gene TRBV3-1 (or the pseudogene TRBV3-2), with D tentatively TRBD1 (5 bases). Trimming cost V 1 base and J 5 bases, with 14 bases left between them. The length of the CDR3 is 15 residues. Per the germline V gene, CDR1 is LGHDT and CDR2 is YNNKEL (reference sequence). DNA of the CDR3: TGTGCCAGCAGCCAAGTCGGAGGGGCAAGTACTGAAGCTTTCTTT. Translation gives CASSQVGGASTEAFF.

Only a few counts were recorded for this clone. The chain recombines TRBV30 with TRBJ1-5; TRBD1 aligns across 10 bases. V shed 3 bases and J 7 bases; nucleotides not matched to a gene: 3. This CDR3 has 13 residues. Germline CDR1 and CDR2: GTSNPN and SVGIG (reference sequence). In nucleotides, the CDR3 is TGTGCCTGGAGCAGACAGGGGGCACAGCCCCAGCATTTT. This encodes CAWSRQGAQPQHF.

V is TRBV5-5 and J is TRBJ2-7; D is perhaps TRBD1 (5 bases). V was clipped by 4 bases and J by 2 bases, with 10 bases between them. The V gene's germline CDR1 is SGHKS and CDR2 YYEKEE (reference sequence). The CDR3 covers 13 residues. This chain's CDR3 is CASSKQATYEQYF. CDR3 bases: TGTGCCAGCAGCAAACAGGCGACCTACGAGCAGTACTTC.

This clone was seen only a few times. This sequence joins TRBV18 and TRBJ1-1; a weak D match, TRBD1 (6 bases). Deletions cut 5 bases from V and 0 bases from J, with 13 bases between. The CDR3 has 15 residues. Germline CDR1 and CDR2: KGHSH and LQKENI. CDR3 amino acids: CASSSIRDMNTEAFF. For the CDR3, the DNA is TGTGCCAGCTCATCGATCAGGGACATGAACACTGAAGCTTTCTTT.

This chain links TRBV6-5 with TRBJ1-1; no definite D call. Germline CDR1 is MNHEY and CDR2 is SVGAGI. The CDR3 has 11 amino acids. V shed 7 bases and J shed 6 bases, with 9 bases lying between them. The CDR3 coding sequence is TGTGCCAGCATCAACGTCGCTGAAGCTTTCTTT. This sequence encodes CASINVAEAFF.